Following are 29 T cell receptor beta chains from one sample sequenced in a study of T cells in Graves' hyperthyroidism and ophthalmopathy. RNA transcripts gave rise to amplified TCR beta CDR3 regions. Using the HTBI primer set, a first-round RT-PCR was run on the TCR CDR3. One entry per CDR3 protein, called by TCRdb with MiXCR from the multiplex PCR reads. Found here are hundreds of thousands of distinct CDR3 sequences, about 14% of them singletons; the top ten hold about 15%. Input material: blood. These receptors were taken from a woman between 35 and 50 years old with Graves' hyperthyroidism.

In its sample, this clonotype was seen many times. The chain joins TRBV5-1 to TRBJ1-1; no firm D call. V lost 0 bases, J lost 5 bases, and 20 bases lay in between. The germline V gene encodes CDR1 SGHRS and CDR2 YFSETQ. The CDR3 length is 17 residues. The CDR3 loop reads CASSLAYEGPKETEAFF. The CDR3 DNA follows: TGCGCCAGCAGCTTGGCCTATGAGGGCCCGAAGGAGACTGAAGCTTTCTTT.

This clonotype was seen at least ten times. The chain employs TRBV30 and TRBJ2-1, with 12 nucleotides matching TRBD2. Germline values: CDR1 GTSNPN, CDR2 SVGIG (reference sequence). Germline trimming cut 0 bases from V and 6 bases from J; bases unmatched to any gene: 6. The CDR3 totals 16 residues. CDR3 sequence (DNA): TGTGCCTGGAGTGTATCGCTAGCGGGAGGGTCCAATGAGCAGTTCTTC. Translated, it gives CAWSVSLAGGSNEQFF.

V and J are TRBV5-5 and TRBJ1-1; TRBD1 matches at 7 bases. The V gene end was trimmed by 4 bases and the J gene end by 2 bases; junction bases not matched to a gene: 8. The CDR3 is made up of 15 amino acids. Germline V gives CDR1 SGHKS, CDR2 YYEKEE (reference sequence). The CDR3 DNA sequence: TGTGCCAGCAGCCTACGGGACAGATTAAACACTGAAGCTTTCTTT. Encoded protein: CASSLRDRLNTEAFF.

This clonotype was detected many times. This sequence joins TRBV18 and TRBJ1-2, with 7 bases matching TRBD1. CDR1 is KGHSH and CDR2 is LQKENI in the germline V gene. The CDR3 sequence is 16 residues long. After removal of 5 bases from V and 8 bases from J, the junction contained 17 bases not matched to a gene. CDR3 amino acids: CASSLTTASDRVGYTF. The CDR3 bases are TGTGCCAGCTCATTAACCACGGCCTCTGACAGGGTCGGCTACACCTTC.

Details on this clonotype: Compared with germline, one end of the junction differs, possibly owing to a read error. CDR3 sequence reads: CAGGQGGTDTQYF. The DNA of the CDR3 is TGCGCAGGGGGACAGGGCGGCACAGATACGCAGTATTTT. The chain carries TRBV25-1 and TRBJ2-3, with 9 nucleotides matching TRBD1. CDR1 and CDR2 from the germline V gene are MGHDK and SYGVNS. The CDR3 length is 13 residues.

This clonotype was found many times. The V call is TRBV28, the J call TRBJ2-7, with TRBD2 matching over 13 bases. Germline V CDR1 and CDR2: MDHEN, SYDVKM. The CDR3 runs 17 residues. The trim removed 6 bases at V and 0 bases at J, leaving 8 bases unmatched. The DNA of the CDR3 is TGTGCCAGCAGCCCAGGGACTAGCGGGAAGAGCTCCTACGAGCAGTACTTC. It yields the protein CASSPGTSGKSSYEQYF.

This clonotype occurred a few times. The J gene is TRBJ1-2, the V gene TRBV4-2, with 9 bases that match TRBD1. Germline CDR1 and CDR2: LGHNA and YNFKEQ. The CDR3 is made up of 18 amino acids. V lost 3 bases to trimming and J lost 7 bases; unmatched junction nucleotides: 18. The CDR3 DNA reads TGTGCCAGCAGCCAGAAGACTTCCGGGACAGGGTATTCGGGTGGCTACACCTTC. This codes for CASSQKTSGTGYSGGYTF.

The chain's CDR3 is CSAHSGGGNEQFF. CDR3 DNA: TGCAGTGCCCATAGCGGGGGGGGGAATGAGCAGTTCTTC. This chain uses TRBV20-1 with TRBJ2-1, with TRBD2 matching over 11 bases. The ends lost 6 bases at V and 7 bases at J; junction bases unmatched: 5. Germline CDR1 is DFQATT and CDR2 is SNEGSKA (reference sequence). CDR3 length equals 13 residues.

In its sample, this clonotype was seen many times. The chain combines TRBV2 with TRBJ2-3; D is ambiguous. Germline-derived CDR1 and CDR2 are SNHLY and FYNNEI. The V end lost 0 bases, the J end lost 4 bases, and 8 bases lay between the germline ends. The CDR3 runs 14 residues. CDR3 DNA sequence: TGTGCCAGCAGTGAAGCGTTGGTAGCAGATACGCAGTATTTT. This codes for CASSEALVADTQYF.

The CDR3 coding sequence is TGTGCCAGCAGACAGGGGGATTATAATTCACCCCTCCACTTT. It codes for CASRQGDYNSPLHF. This rearrangement joins TRBV5-4 to TRBJ1-6; TRBD1 agrees at 8 bases. The CDR3 runs to 14 residues. The germline V gene has CDR1 SGHNT and CDR2 YYREEE (reference sequence). Losses at the gene ends were 5 bases for V and 4 bases for J; bases not matched to a gene: 2.

V is TRBV19 and J is TRBJ2-7; D perhaps matches TRBD1 (6 bases). The germline CDR1 and CDR2 sequences are LNHDA and SQIVND (reference sequence). There are 12 residues in the CDR3. V lost 10 bases and J 1 base, leaving 11 bases between the germline ends. The CDR3 is CATRDKSYEQYF. For the CDR3, the DNA is TGTGCCACTCGGGACAAGTCCTACGAGCAGTACTTC.

This clonotype came up many times. The CDR3 spells CASSLAGEGYEQYF. DNA of the CDR3: TGTGCCAGCAGTTTAGCGGGAGAAGGCTACGAGCAGTACTTC. The chain carries TRBV12-3 or TRBV12-4 and TRBJ2-7, with D tentatively TRBD2 (5 bases). This CDR3 comprises 14 residues. Trimming took off 0 bases at V and 3 bases at J, with 9 bases between the two ends.

This clonotype came up many times. The genes are TRBV6-2 or TRBV6-3 and TRBJ1-2; 9 bases fit TRBD1. V was pared by 6 bases and J by 6 bases, with 14 bases of the junction left unmatched. The germline V gene encodes CDR1 MNHEY and CDR2 SVGEGT. The CDR3 contains 16 residues. Here the CDR3 reads CASRGTGKRVEDGYTF. CDR3 DNA sequence: TGTGCCAGCAGGGGGACAGGGAAACGTGTAGAGGATGGCTACACCTTC.

The rearrangement joins TRBV5-4 to TRBJ2-5; no clear D. V was clipped by 7 bases and J by 6 bases, with 22 bases between them. This CDR3 region has 15 residues. Germline lookup yields CDR1 SGHNT and CDR2 YYREEE (reference sequence). For the CDR3, the DNA is TGTGCCAGCTCACCACGAACCTCTCAGTCACAGACCCAGTACTTC. It translates to CASSPRTSQSQTQYF.

This clonotype was observed many times. This chain links TRBV12-3 or TRBV12-4 with TRBJ2-3, with no clear D. Trimming removed 6 bases at V and 1 base at J, with 14 bases between. This CDR3 region has 15 residues. The CDR3 DNA follows: TGTGCCAGCAGCCACTCCTTCGGAGGCACAGATACGCAGTATTTT. Protein product: CASSHSFGGTDTQYF.

This clonotype was seen at least ten times. This rearrangement joins TRBV12-3 or TRBV12-4 to TRBJ2-2; 12 bases agree with TRBD2. The V and J ends lost 4 bases and 5 bases, in that order; junction bases with no gene match: 5. This CDR3 is built from 16 residues. CDR3 in amino acids: CASSSGLAGRTGELFF. In nucleotides, the CDR3 is TGTGCCAGCAGTTCCGGACTAGCGGGAAGGACCGGGGAGCTGTTTTTT.

This clonotype was seen repeatedly, ten times or more. V usage is TRBV4-1 and J usage is TRBJ2-5, with unresolved D. Germline loops: CDR1 MGHRA, CDR2 YSYEKL. V lost 2 bases to trimming and J lost 1 base, with 8 bases between them. This CDR3 is 14 amino acids long. The CDR3 bases are TGCGCCAGCAGCCAACCTACGCTCCAAGAGACCCAGTACTTC. It codes for CASSQPTLQETQYF.

The V and J genes are TRBV30 and TRBJ1-2; D is possibly TRBD1 (5 bases). This CDR3 region has 13 residues. In germline, CDR1 is GTSNPN, CDR2 SVGIG (reference sequence). V shed 1 base and J shed 8 bases, with 14 bases lying between them. The CDR3 is CAWSADTEEGYTF. CDR3 DNA sequence: TGTGCCTGGAGTGCGGACACCGAGGAGGGCTACACCTTC.

This clonotype was seen a few times. This may arise from a read error, as a much more abundant clone is one base away. The J gene is TRBJ1-1, the V gene TRBV7-2; TRBD1 agrees at 8 bases. CDR3 length: 13 amino acids. V trimming: 5 bases; J trimming: 5 bases; junction bases outside the gene matches: 4. CDR1 and CDR2 from the germline V gene are SGHTA and FQGNSA. Written as DNA, the CDR3 is TGTGCCAGCAGCAACAACAGGGGGACTGAAGCTTTCTTT. Encoded protein: CASSNNRGTEAFF.

This clonotype was counted a few times. The V call is TRBV5-1, the J call TRBJ1-1, with D unresolved. Trimming cost V 5 bases and J 1 base, with 9 bases left between them. Germline lookup yields CDR1 SGHRS and CDR2 YFSETQ. This CDR3 contains 13 residues. As DNA, the CDR3 is TGCGCCAGCAGGACAAGGCAGAACACTGAAGCTTTCTTT. This codes for CASRTRQNTEAFF.

This clonotype was seen repeatedly, ten times or more. The chain links TRBV5-1 to TRBJ2-7, with TRBD1 matching over 8 bases. This CDR3 spans 16 amino acids. Germline V gives CDR1 SGHRS, CDR2 YFSETQ. Trimming cost V 0 bases and J 2 bases; bases outside gene matches: 7. The CDR3 DNA follows: TGCGCCAGCAGCTTGGCTATAGGGACAGGCACCTACGAGCAGTACTTC. Encoded protein: CASSLAIGTGTYEQYF.

This clonotype was counted at least ten times. The rearrangement links TRBV5-1 to TRBJ2-7; D possibly uses TRBD1 or TRBD2 (5 bases each). Germline V lookup: CDR1 SGHRS, CDR2 YFSETQ. The V end was cut by 1 base, the J end by 5 bases, with 10 bases between. CDR3 length: 13 amino acids. The CDR3: CASSLRGENEQYF. The DNA for the CDR3 is TGCGCCAGCAGCTTGCGAGGGGAAAACGAGCAGTACTTC.

This clonotype was seen at least ten times. The chain carries TRBV12-3 or TRBV12-4 and TRBJ1-2, with D unclear. The V gene lost 3 bases and the J gene lost 7 bases, with 12 bases spanning the gap. The CDR3 consists of 13 residues. CDR3 bases: TGTGCCAGCAGTTTTGAGGGTAGAGCTGGCTACACCTTC. Translation gives CASSFEGRAGYTF.

The chain joins TRBV29-1 to TRBJ1-1; tentative D call: TRBD1 (5 bases). The CDR3 runs to 11 residues. From germline, CDR1 is SQVTM and CDR2 ANQGSEA. Trimming pared 4 bases from V and 6 bases from J, leaving 9 bases between. The CDR3 spells CSVAGIAEAFF. Here the CDR3 DNA reads TGCAGCGTTGCAGGGATCGCTGAAGCTTTCTTT.

This chain uses TRBV5-4 with TRBJ2-6; TRBD2 matches at 8 bases. Germline V gene lookup returns CDR1 SGHNT and CDR2 YYREEE (reference sequence). V was pared by 4 bases and J by 1 base, with 16 bases of the junction left unmatched. CDR3 length: 20 residues. The CDR3 loop is CASSIPSAGVIPSGANVLTF. As DNA, the CDR3 is TGTGCCAGCAGCATCCCTTCAGCGGGAGTAATCCCTTCTGGGGCCAACGTCCTGACTTTC.

The rearrangement joins TRBV6-6 to TRBJ2-7; D unresolved. V was pared by 2 bases and J by 3 bases, with 8 bases between. Germline V lookup: CDR1 MNHNY, CDR2 SVGAGI (reference sequence). This CDR3 region has 13 residues. For the CDR3, the DNA is TGTGCCAGCAGTTACGGCGGCTACTACGAGCAGTACTTC. Protein: CASSYGGYYEQYF.

The sample holds many counts of this clonotype. The CDR3 DNA is TGTGCCAGCAGTGAAACAGGGACTAGCACAGATACGCAGTATTTT. It specifies CASSETGTSTDTQYF. V is TRBV2 and J is TRBJ2-3, with D possibly being TRBD1 or TRBD2 (6 bases each). The CDR3 loop spans 15 amino acids. CDR1 is SNHLY, CDR2 FYNNEI, per germline. Deletions cut 2 bases from V and 0 bases from J, with 9 bases between.

This clonotype was detected many times. The V gene is TRBV14, the J gene TRBJ2-7; D is perhaps TRBD1 (5 bases). CDR3 size: 14 residues. V gave up 4 bases and J gave up 1 base, with 11 bases separating them. Germline CDR1 reads SGHDN; CDR2 reads FVKESK. As DNA, the CDR3 is TGTGCCAGCAGCCCGTCAGGGAAATCCTACGAGCAGTACTTC. This sequence encodes CASSPSGKSYEQYF.

The chain carries TRBV14 and TRBJ1-2; 9 bases align to TRBD1. This CDR3 has 13 amino acids. The V gene end was trimmed by 4 bases and the J gene end by 6 bases; junction bases not matched to a gene: 3. Germline V gives CDR1 SGHDN, CDR2 FVKESK. This CDR3 is CASSRWDRDGYTF. The CDR3 DNA reads TGTGCCAGCAGCCGATGGGACAGGGATGGCTACACCTTC.